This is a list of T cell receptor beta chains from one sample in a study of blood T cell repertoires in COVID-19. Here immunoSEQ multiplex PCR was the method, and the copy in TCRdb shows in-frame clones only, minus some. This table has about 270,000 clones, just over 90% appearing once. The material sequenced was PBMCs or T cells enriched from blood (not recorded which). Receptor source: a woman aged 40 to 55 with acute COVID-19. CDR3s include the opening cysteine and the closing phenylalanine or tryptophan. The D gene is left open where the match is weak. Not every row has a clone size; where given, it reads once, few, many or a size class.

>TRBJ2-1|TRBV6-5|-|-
TGTGCCAGCAGTTCGGGAAGCGGGCAGCGCCACAATGAGCAGTTCTTC
CASSSGSGQRHNEQFF
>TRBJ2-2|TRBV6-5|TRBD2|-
TGTGCCAGCAGATTAGCGGGCCCGAACACCGGGGAGCTGTTTTTT
CASRLAGPNTGELFF
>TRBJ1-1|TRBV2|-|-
TGTGCCAGCAGTGATGGGGGGAGTCCAAACACTGAAGCTTTCTTT
CASSDGGSPNTEAFF
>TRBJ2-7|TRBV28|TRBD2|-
TGTGCCAGCAGGCGCGGGGGGCGGATAGCCGAGCAGTACTTC
CASRRGGRIAEQYF
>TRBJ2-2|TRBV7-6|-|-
TGTGCCAGCAGCCCGAGCGGGCAGACGAACACCGGGGAGCTGTTTTTT
CASSPSGQTNTGELFF
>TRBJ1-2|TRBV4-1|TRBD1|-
TGCGCCAGCAGGCCCAGGGGGTCGGACTATGGCTACACCTTC
CASRPRGSDYGYTF
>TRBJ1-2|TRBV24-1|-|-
TGTGCCACCTCGCGGGGAGAGGGCTACACCTTC
CATSRGEGYTF
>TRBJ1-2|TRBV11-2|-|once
TGTGCCAGCAGCTTAGGAGGGACATATGGCTACACCTTC
CASSLGGTYGYTF
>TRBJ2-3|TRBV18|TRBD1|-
TGTGCCAGCTCACCTAGGACAGGGGGCACAGATACGCAGTATTTT
CASSPRTGGTDTQYF
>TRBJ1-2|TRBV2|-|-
TGTGCCAGCAGTGTCCGGGGTTTCAACTATGGCTACACCTTC
CASSVRGFNYGYTF
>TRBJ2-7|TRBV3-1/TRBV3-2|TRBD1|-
TGTGCCAGCAGCAACAGGGGGAGAGGCGAGCAGTACTTC
CASSNRGRGEQYF
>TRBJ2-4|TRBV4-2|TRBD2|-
TGTGCCAGCAGCCAAAACGCGGTAGCGGGAACCAAAAACATTCAGTACTTC
CASSQNAVAGTKNIQYF
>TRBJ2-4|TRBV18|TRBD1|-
TGTGCCAGCTCACGGGGACAGGGGGACATTCAGTACTTC
CASSRGQGDIQYF
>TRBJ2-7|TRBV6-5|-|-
TGTGCCAGCAGTCTCCGGGACTTCGTCTCCTACGAGCAGTACTTC
CASSLRDFVSYEQYF
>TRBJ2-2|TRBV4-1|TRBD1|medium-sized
TGCGCCAGCAGCCAAGGACAGGGCACCGGGGAGCTGTTTTTT
CASSQGQGTGELFF
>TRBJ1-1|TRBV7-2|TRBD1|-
TGTGCCAGCAGACTCACAGGGGGCGGTAACACTGAAGCTTTCTTT
CASRLTGGGNTEAFF
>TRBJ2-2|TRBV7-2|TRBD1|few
TGTGCCAGCAGCACCAGACAGGGGACCGGGGAGCTGTTTTTT
CASSTRQGTGELFF
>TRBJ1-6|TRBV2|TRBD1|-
TGTGCCAGCAGGGGAGGACAGGGTTATTCACCCCTCCACTTT
CASRGGQGYSPLHF
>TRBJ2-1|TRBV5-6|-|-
TGTGCCAGCAGCTTCGCGACAGGGAGGAACTACAATGAGCAGTTCTTC
CASSFATGRNYNEQFF
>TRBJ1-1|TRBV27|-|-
TGTGCCAGCAGTCCGGAGCGCTGGTACACTGAAGCTTTCTTT
CASSPERWYTEAFF
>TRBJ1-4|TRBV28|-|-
TGTGCCAGCAGTCCCCCCCGCGGTGAAAAACTGTTTTTT
CASSPPRGEKLFF
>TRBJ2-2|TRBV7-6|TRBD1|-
TGTGCCAGCAGCCTAGAGGCCAGGGGGACCGGGGAGCTGTTTTTT
CASSLEARGTGELFF